This TCR beta chain was profiled in a study of shared clonotypes between healthy human individuals. Findings and limits, study-wide: The authors expected sequencing depth to affect clonotype sharing among donors.

The genomic DNA of each subset was split evenly across several immunoSEQ plates. Sequencing used immunoSEQ multiplex PCR; TCRdb keeps in-frame clones, though not all of them. The profile shows around 530,000 clones, around three quarters of them singletons. All donors were healthy HIV-negative adults lacking recent acute infections or vaccinations. Every contributor of samples was a Caucasian grown-up residing in Nashville, Tennessee. About this clone: As yet, its antigen is unknown.

The sample comprised PBMCs. This TCR was recovered from a woman between 35 and 50 years old in good health. Some clones in this sample may be carry-over from other donors' samples.

The CDR3 DNA reads as TGTGCCAGCAGCTTATCCAGGGCTGGGTACAATGAGCAGTTCTTC. Translating gives CASSLSRAGYNEQFF. The genes are TRBV7-3 and TRBJ2-1, with TRBD1 as a possible D gene (5 bases). Trimming took 2 bases from V and 4 from J, leaving 12 bases between them. The germline V gene has CDR1 SGHTA and CDR2 FQGTGA. The CDR3 runs to 15 residues.